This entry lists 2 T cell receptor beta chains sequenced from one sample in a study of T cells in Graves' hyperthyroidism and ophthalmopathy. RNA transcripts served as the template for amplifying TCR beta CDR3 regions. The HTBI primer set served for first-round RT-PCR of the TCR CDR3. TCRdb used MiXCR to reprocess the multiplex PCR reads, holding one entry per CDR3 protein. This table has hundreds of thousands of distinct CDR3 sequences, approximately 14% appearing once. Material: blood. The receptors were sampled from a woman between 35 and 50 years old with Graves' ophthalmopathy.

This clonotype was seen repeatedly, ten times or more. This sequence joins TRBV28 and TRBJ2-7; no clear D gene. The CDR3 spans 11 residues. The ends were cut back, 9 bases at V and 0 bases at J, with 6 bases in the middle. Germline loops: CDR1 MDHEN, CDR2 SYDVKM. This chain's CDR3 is CASHSSYEQYF. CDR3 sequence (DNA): TGTGCCAGTCATAGCTCCTACGAGCAGTACTTC.

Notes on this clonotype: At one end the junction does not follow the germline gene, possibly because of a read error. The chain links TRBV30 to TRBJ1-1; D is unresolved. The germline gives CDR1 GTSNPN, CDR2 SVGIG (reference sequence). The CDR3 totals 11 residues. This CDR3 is CAWSWNAEAFF. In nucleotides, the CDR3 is TGTGCCTGGAGTTGGAACGCTGAAGCTTTCTTT.